The sequence of this TCR beta chain was determined in a study of monozygotic twins with cystic fibrosis. The CDR3 length is 13 residues. V shed 10 bases and J shed 3 bases, with 13 bases lying between them. Germline CDR1 is MNHEY and CDR2 is SMNVEV (reference sequence). Study-wide findings and caveats: The repertoire was suggested to be naive-dominated, clonality median about 0.0095. J usage was most co-twin-similar in 8 of 16 pairs, V in 13.

The protocol was immunoSEQ multiplex PCR, while the TCRdb copy is restricted to in-frame clones and leaves out a portion. The sample yields 20,000 to 25,000 clones, over 95% seen once. A word on this clone: Its antigen is not identified.

The clonotype comes from a girl between 10 and 17 years old with cystic fibrosis. The gene calls are TRBV27 and TRBJ2-1; D may be TRBD1 or TRBD2 (5 bases each). Sequenced: blood. CDR3 in amino acids: CAIRDEVYNEQFF. In DNA, the CDR3 is TGTGCCATCCGGGACGAGGTCTACAATGAGCAGTTCTTC.